These 4 T cell receptor beta chains came from one sample sequenced in a study of T-cell reconstitution after alpha-beta-depleted transplantation in children. Using unique molecular identifiers, the investigators prepared the TCRbeta library. In TCRdb, the PCR reads were re-called with MiXCR into one record per CDR3 protein. The sample records fewer than 700,000 distinct CDR3 sequences, 10% to 15% being singletons. The sample consisted of PBMCs, mostly from graft donor cells, taken 360 days after TCRalphabeta/CD19-depleted stem cell transplant. The receptors were sampled from a male patient younger than 18 who had a stem cell transplant for acute myeloid leukemia, so the T cells may come from the graft donor.

The V call is TRBV23-1, the J call TRBJ2-3; no reliable D call. TRBV23-1 is an open reading frame whose function is uncertain. This CDR3 has 12 residues. Between the trimmed V and J ends, which lost 2 bases and 6 bases, there was a span of 6 bases. The CDR3 reads CASSQRRDTQYF. DNA for the CDR3: TGCGCCAGCAGTCAACGACGGGATACGCAGTATTTT.

This clonotype turned up a few times. This sequence joins TRBV7-2 and TRBJ2-1; D may be TRBD1 or TRBD2 (6 bases each). Trimming removed 5 bases from V and 4 bases from J, with 12 bases in between. The CDR3 is made up of 14 amino acids. Germline CDR1 and CDR2: SGHTA and FQGNSA. The CDR3 DNA is TGTGCCAGCAGCCTCCGGAGGGGGTACAATGAGCAGTTCTTC. Its translation: CASSLRRGYNEQFF.

In this sample, this clonotype turned up a few times. The rearrangement joins TRBV2 to TRBJ2-4, with D unresolved. Germline CDR1 and CDR2: SNHLY and FYNNEI. The CDR3 is made up of 14 amino acids. The ends were cut back, 7 bases at V and 3 bases at J, with 13 bases in the middle. The DNA of the CDR3 is TGTGCCAGCAATGGGCAGGTCGGCAAAAACATTCAGTACTTC. Translated: CASNGQVGKNIQYF.

The chain uses TRBV4-1 and TRBJ1-1; the D gene is possibly TRBD1 (6 bases). Between the trimmed V and J ends, which lost 4 bases and 0 bases, there was a span of 18 bases. Germline V CDR1 and CDR2: MGHRA, YSYEKL. The CDR3 length is 17 residues. The CDR3 DNA sequence: TGCGCCAGCAGCCCCCGGGTCACAGGGACCCTGAACACTGAAGCTTTCTTT. Protein sequence: CASSPRVTGTLNTEAFF.